A selection of T cell receptor beta chains follows, all from one sample in a study of shared clonotypes between healthy human individuals. Profiled with immunoSEQ multiplex PCR; TCRdb holds only in-frame clones, not every one. Among roughly 2.6 million clones listed, 85% to 95% were seen once. The source material was naive CD4+ T cells sorted from blood. The receptors stem from a man aged 18 to 35 in good health. Both conserved end residues are part of each CDR3. Fields, in order: J gene, clone size, D gene, V gene, CDR3 protein, CDR3 DNA. A D gene is named only where the DNA matches it firmly. Size is stated for part of the rows, as once, few or many counts, or as a class when the clone is expanded.

j_gene: TRBJ2-7; abundance: once; d_gene: .; v_gene: TRBV28; CDR3aa: CASTLGNYEQYF; CDR3nt: TGTGCCAGCACTCTCGGGAACTACGAGCAGTACTTC
j_gene: TRBJ2-3; abundance: .; d_gene: .; v_gene: TRBV14; CDR3aa: CASSQDRAFTDTQYF; CDR3nt: TGTGCCAGCAGCCAAGACAGGGCCTTCACAGATACGCAGTATTTT
j_gene: TRBJ2-1; abundance: .; d_gene: .; v_gene: TRBV7-2; CDR3aa: CASSLGPTVYNEQFF; CDR3nt: TGTGCCAGCAGCCTGGGGCCCACAGTTTACAATGAGCAGTTCTTC
j_gene: TRBJ2-7; abundance: .; d_gene: TRBD2; v_gene: TRBV2; CDR3aa: CASSDGLAGGPSGEQYF; CDR3nt: TGTGCCAGCAGTGACGGACTAGCGGGAGGGCCATCCGGCGAGCAGTACTTC
j_gene: TRBJ2-1; abundance: .; d_gene: .; v_gene: TRBV5-6; CDR3aa: CASSLTVDEQFF; CDR3nt: TGTGCCAGCAGTTTGACAGTTGATGAGCAGTTCTTC
j_gene: TRBJ2-2; abundance: once; d_gene: .; v_gene: TRBV15; CDR3aa: CATSDTGSNTGELFF; CDR3nt: TGTGCCACCAGCGATACAGGGTCCAACACCGGGGAGCTGTTTTTT
j_gene: TRBJ1-6; abundance: .; d_gene: TRBD1; v_gene: TRBV30; CDR3aa: CAWSAETGKSPLHF; CDR3nt: TGTGCCTGGAGCGCCGAGACAGGGAAATCACCCCTCCACTTT
j_gene: TRBJ2-1; abundance: .; d_gene: TRBD2; v_gene: TRBV10-1; CDR3aa: CASGRGGAPSYNEQFF; CDR3nt: TGCGCCAGCGGGCGGGGGGGCGCCCCCTCCTACAATGAGCAGTTCTTC
j_gene: TRBJ1-6; abundance: .; d_gene: .; v_gene: TRBV19; CDR3aa: CASSIANSPLHF; CDR3nt: TGTGCCAGTAGTATAGCCAATTCACCCCTCCACTTT
j_gene: TRBJ2-7; abundance: .; d_gene: TRBD2; v_gene: TRBV6-6; CDR3aa: CASSYSGTSGYEQYF; CDR3nt: TGTGCCAGCAGTTACTCAGGGACTAGCGGCTACGAGCAGTACTTC
j_gene: TRBJ2-3; abundance: .; d_gene: TRBD1; v_gene: TRBV5-8; CDR3aa: CASSLANRGTDTQYF; CDR3nt: TGTGCCAGCAGCTTGGCTAACAGGGGAACAGATACGCAGTATTTT
j_gene: TRBJ2-6; abundance: .; d_gene: .; v_gene: TRBV19; CDR3aa: CASSTGAGANVLTF; CDR3nt: TGTGCCAGTAGTACGGGGGCTGGGGCCAACGTCCTGACTTTC
j_gene: TRBJ2-7; abundance: .; d_gene: TRBD1; v_gene: TRBV28; CDR3aa: CASRLGGGQGTYEQYF; CDR3nt: TGTGCCAGCCGCCTGGGGGGGGGACAGGGAACCTACGAGCAGTACTTC
j_gene: TRBJ1-1; abundance: .; d_gene: .; v_gene: TRBV28; CDR3aa: CASTPRVSHEAFF; CDR3nt: TGTGCCAGCACTCCCCGGGTCTCTCATGAAGCTTTCTTT
j_gene: TRBJ2-1; abundance: .; d_gene: TRBD2; v_gene: TRBV9; CDR3aa: CASSVGTGGLRPEQFF; CDR3nt: TGTGCCAGCAGCGTTGGGACGGGGGGTCTCCGGCCTGAGCAGTTCTTC
j_gene: TRBJ2-1; abundance: .; d_gene: TRBD2; v_gene: TRBV6-6; CDR3aa: CATAGASDEQFF; CDR3nt: TGTGCCACAGCGGGAGCAAGCGATGAGCAGTTCTTC
j_gene: TRBJ1-4; abundance: .; d_gene: TRBD1; v_gene: TRBV28; CDR3aa: CASSTRTGGRRHEKLFF; CDR3nt: TGTGCCAGCAGTACCCGGACAGGGGGCAGGCGGCATGAAAAACTGTTTTTT
j_gene: TRBJ1-1; abundance: .; d_gene: TRBD1; v_gene: TRBV19; CDR3aa: CASNYGTGEGNTEAFF; CDR3nt: TGTGCCAGTAATTACGGGACAGGGGAAGGAAACACTGAAGCTTTCTTT
j_gene: TRBJ2-1; abundance: .; d_gene: TRBD2; v_gene: TRBV6-5; CDR3aa: CASKQGLASNEQFF; CDR3nt: TGTGCCAGCAAGCAGGGACTAGCCTCGAATGAGCAGTTCTTC
j_gene: TRBJ2-3; abundance: .; d_gene: TRBD2; v_gene: TRBV5-1; CDR3aa: CASSLAGAGGHTDTQYF; CDR3nt: TGCGCCAGCAGCTTGGCCGGAGCGGGAGGCCACACAGATACGCAGTATTTT
j_gene: TRBJ1-2; abundance: once; d_gene: TRBD1; v_gene: TRBV2; CDR3aa: CASTRQGSSYGYTF; CDR3nt: TGTGCCAGCACTAGACAGGGGTCCTCCTATGGCTACACCTTC
j_gene: TRBJ1-5; abundance: .; d_gene: .; v_gene: TRBV28; CDR3aa: CASSSPGSDSNQPQHF; CDR3nt: TGTGCCAGCAGTTCCCCGGGGAGTGATAGCAATCAGCCCCAGCATTTT
j_gene: TRBJ2-4; abundance: .; d_gene: .; v_gene: TRBV28; CDR3aa: CASSLGSKNIQYF; CDR3nt: TGTGCCAGCAGTTTAGGGTCCAAAAACATTCAGTACTTC
j_gene: TRBJ1-1; abundance: few; d_gene: .; v_gene: TRBV6-5; CDR3aa: CASSTPNGQAFF; CDR3nt: TGTGCCAGCAGCACACCCAACGGGCAGGCTTTCTTT
j_gene: TRBJ2-1; abundance: .; d_gene: .; v_gene: TRBV4-3; CDR3aa: CASSLITDSEQFF; CDR3nt: TGCGCCAGCAGCCTCATTACGGACTCGGAGCAGTTCTTC
j_gene: TRBJ2-3; abundance: .; d_gene: .; v_gene: TRBV19; CDR3aa: CASSPRGGWSTDTQYF; CDR3nt: TGTGCCAGTAGCCCCAGGGGGGGATGGAGCACAGATACGCAGTATTTT
j_gene: TRBJ2-7; abundance: .; d_gene: .; v_gene: TRBV6-1; CDR3aa: CASSEAAYEQYF; CDR3nt: TGTGCCAGCAGTGAAGCGGCCTACGAGCAGTACTTC
j_gene: TRBJ2-7; abundance: .; d_gene: .; v_gene: TRBV23-1; CDR3aa: CASSRDSSSYEQYF; CDR3nt: TGCGCCAGCAGCCGGGACTCCAGCTCCTACGAGCAGTACTTC
j_gene: TRBJ1-3; abundance: .; d_gene: .; v_gene: TRBV7-2; CDR3aa: CASSSRFPTTGLAGNTIYF; CDR3nt: TGTGCCAGCAGCTCACGATTCCCGACTACAGGTTTGGCTGGAAACACCATATATTTT
j_gene: TRBJ2-2; abundance: .; d_gene: .; v_gene: TRBV7-7; CDR3aa: CASSTNPTGELFF; CDR3nt: TGTGCTAGCAGCACTAACCCCACCGGGGAGCTGTTTTTT
j_gene: TRBJ1-4; abundance: .; d_gene: .; v_gene: TRBV6-5; CDR3aa: CASSYSLGIQEKLFF; CDR3nt: TGTGCCAGCAGTTACTCGTTGGGGATACAGGAAAAACTGTTTTTT
j_gene: TRBJ2-1; abundance: .; d_gene: .; v_gene: TRBV7-2; CDR3aa: CASSLGLETYNEQFF; CDR3nt: TGTGCCAGCAGCTTAGGGCTAGAGACCTACAATGAGCAGTTCTTC
j_gene: TRBJ2-3; abundance: .; d_gene: TRBD2; v_gene: TRBV2; CDR3aa: CASTPLAGGFTDTQYF; CDR3nt: TGTGCCAGCACCCCATTAGCGGGGGGTTTCACAGATACGCAGTATTTT
j_gene: TRBJ2-1; abundance: .; d_gene: TRBD2; v_gene: TRBV18; CDR3aa: CASSPRPLAVLSDNEQFF; CDR3nt: TGTGCCAGCTCACCCCGGCCCCTAGCGGTCCTTTCAGACAATGAGCAGTTCTTC
j_gene: TRBJ1-6; abundance: .; d_gene: .; v_gene: TRBV5-4; CDR3aa: CASSLGSQMGNSPLHF; CDR3nt: TGTGCCAGCAGCTTAGGGAGTCAGATGGGTAATTCACCCCTCCACTTT
j_gene: TRBJ1-4; abundance: .; d_gene: .; v_gene: TRBV7-8; CDR3aa: CASSLQGVRANEKLFF; CDR3nt: TGTGCCAGCAGCTTACAAGGGGTTAGAGCTAATGAAAAACTGTTTTTT
j_gene: TRBJ2-3; abundance: .; d_gene: TRBD2; v_gene: TRBV5-1; CDR3aa: CASSSEGGPIDTQYF; CDR3nt: TGCGCCAGCAGCTCCGAGGGAGGGCCAATAGATACGCAGTATTTT
j_gene: TRBJ2-4; abundance: .; d_gene: .; v_gene: TRBV6-6; CDR3aa: CASSRGIGNIQYF; CDR3nt: TGTGCCAGCAGCCGCGGGATCGGAAACATTCAGTACTTC
j_gene: TRBJ2-1; abundance: .; d_gene: .; v_gene: TRBV19; CDR3aa: CASRAFNEQFF; CDR3nt: TGTGCCAGTAGGGCGTTCAATGAGCAGTTCTTC
j_gene: TRBJ1-1; abundance: .; d_gene: .; v_gene: TRBV30; CDR3aa: CAWSVNLEAFF; CDR3nt: TGTGCCTGGAGTGTAAACCTAGAAGCTTTCTTT
j_gene: TRBJ2-3; abundance: .; d_gene: .; v_gene: TRBV18; CDR3aa: CASSPRAAASTDTQYF; CDR3nt: TGTGCCAGCTCACCACGTGCAGCAGCCAGCACAGATACGCAGTATTTT
j_gene: TRBJ1-5; abundance: .; d_gene: .; v_gene: TRBV10-3; CDR3aa: CAISERVGFQPQHF; CDR3nt: TGTGCCATCAGTGAGCGGGTGGGGTTTCAGCCCCAGCATTTT
j_gene: TRBJ1-1; abundance: once; d_gene: TRBD1; v_gene: TRBV28; CDR3aa: CASSQRQGEAFF; CDR3nt: TGTGCCAGCAGTCAGCGACAGGGCGAAGCTTTCTTT
j_gene: TRBJ1-1; abundance: .; d_gene: TRBD1; v_gene: TRBV4-2; CDR3aa: CASSHAGGGGTEAFF; CDR3nt: TGTGCCAGCAGCCACGCAGGGGGCGGTGGGACTGAAGCTTTCTTT